This is a list of T cell receptor beta chains from one sample in a study of blood T cell repertoires in COVID-19. Some clones are missing from TCRdb's copy, which holds only in-frame ones; the method was immunoSEQ multiplex PCR. The sample contains some 190,000 clones, nearly 90% of which appear only once. The sequencing sample was made of peripheral blood. The receptors were sampled from a woman in her forties who had recovered from COVID-19. The CDR3 runs from the conserved cysteine through the conserved F or W. The order of the fields is clone size, V gene, D gene, J gene, CDR3 protein, CDR3 DNA. D genes are given only for firm matches. Rows give clone size only sometimes, using once, few, many, or a class for an expanded clone.

NA	TRBV9	TRBD2	TRBJ2-3	CASSPSTSGRFADTQYF	TGTGCCAGCAGCCCTTCGACTAGCGGGAGGTTTGCAGATACGCAGTATTTT
NA	TRBV20-1	TRBD2	TRBJ2-1	CSASRLAGEEQFF	TGCAGTGCTAGTCGGCTAGCGGGGGAGGAGCAGTTCTTC
NA	TRBV29-1	NA	TRBJ1-1	CSVARGTEAFF	TGCAGCGTTGCCAGGGGCACTGAAGCTTTCTTT
NA	TRBV6-5	TRBD2	TRBJ2-7	CASRSPGLVYEQYF	TGTGCCAGCAGGTCACCGGGACTAGTCTACGAGCAGTACTTC
NA	TRBV6-2/TRBV6-3	NA	TRBJ1-5	CASTPLPGGSGNQPQHF	TGTGCCAGCACCCCCCTACCGGGGGGATCGGGCAATCAGCCCCAGCATTTT
NA	TRBV5-1	TRBD2	TRBJ2-3	CASSLGYGTSGTDTQYF	TGCGCCAGCAGCCTAGGATATGGGACTAGCGGGACAGATACGCAGTATTTT
NA	TRBV5-5	TRBD1	TRBJ1-3	CASSLATGTVSGNTIYF	TGTGCCAGCAGCTTGGCAACCGGGACAGTCTCTGGAAACACCATATATTTT
NA	TRBV25-1	NA	TRBJ2-7	CASSAYDLGSYEQYF	TGTGCCAGCAGTGCCTACGACTTAGGTTCCTACGAGCAGTACTTC
NA	TRBV9	TRBD1	TRBJ2-7	CASSVDAGTERYEQYF	TGTGCCAGCAGCGTAGACGCAGGGACAGAGCGTTACGAGCAGTACTTC
NA	TRBV11-3	TRBD2	TRBJ2-1	CASSFSGAGGAEQFF	TGTGCCAGCAGCTTCTCTGGCGCGGGGGGGGCTGAGCAGTTCTTC
NA	TRBV5-1	NA	TRBJ2-1	CASSLYNSGSEQFF	TGCGCCAGCAGCTTGTATAACTCGGGTAGCGAGCAGTTCTTC
NA	TRBV29-1	TRBD1	TRBJ2-4	CSVDAGGKNIQYF	TGCAGCGTTGACGCAGGGGGTAAAAACATTCAGTACTTC
NA	TRBV2	NA	TRBJ2-7	CASHPRGYEQYF	TGTGCCTCCCACCCCAGGGGCTACGAGCAGTACTTC
NA	TRBV7-9	TRBD1	TRBJ2-1	CASSLRGGPYNEQFF	TGTGCCAGCAGCTTAAGAGGGGGCCCGTACAATGAGCAGTTCTTC
NA	TRBV7-2	TRBD2	TRBJ2-5	CASSPPGLEETQYF	TGTGCCAGCAGCCCGCCGGGACTAGAAGAGACCCAGTACTTC
NA	TRBV24-1	NA	TRBJ2-2	CATPPRRQMNTGELFF	TGTGCCACGCCACCCCGCCGACAGATGAACACCGGGGAGCTGTTTTTT
NA	TRBV18	TRBD1	TRBJ1-4	CASSTPGQGAPNEKLFF	TGTGCCAGCTCAACTCCGGGACAGGGGGCCCCTAATGAAAAACTGTTTTTT
NA	TRBV6-5	NA	TRBJ2-7	CASSYSGGLGGNEQYF	TGTGCCAGCAGTTACTCAGGCGGGTTGGGTGGGAACGAGCAGTACTTC
NA	TRBV29-1	NA	TRBJ1-1	CSVVVGQGTEAFF	TGCAGCGTTGTGGTGGGGCAGGGCACTGAAGCTTTCTTT
NA	TRBV18	NA	TRBJ1-3	CASSPDSGSGNTIYF	TGTGCCAGCTCACCAGACTCCGGCTCTGGAAACACCATATATTTT
NA	TRBV6-1	NA	TRBJ1-5	CASSEAGQGQPQHF	TGTGCCAGCAGTGAAGCAGGGCAGGGCCAGCCCCAGCATTTT
NA	TRBV18	TRBD1	TRBJ2-7	CASSPGTGRVYEQYF	TGTGCCAGCTCACCAGGGACAGGGAGAGTCTACGAGCAGTACTTC
NA	TRBV7-9	TRBD1	TRBJ2-1	CASSTSGNTGESYNEQFF	TGTGCCAGCAGCACCTCCGGCAATACAGGGGAATCCTACAATGAGCAGTTCTTC
NA	TRBV19	NA	TRBJ2-6	CASSQSGGLSSGANVLTF	TGTGCCAGTAGCCAGTCCGGGGGGCTAAGCTCTGGGGCCAACGTCCTGACTTTC
NA	TRBV24-1	TRBD1	TRBJ2-2	CATSDAGQGSTGELFF	TGTGCCACCAGTGATGCGGGACAGGGGAGCACCGGGGAGCTGTTTTTT
NA	TRBV7-7	TRBD2	TRBJ2-1	CASSAGTSGYNEQFF	TGTGCCAGCAGCGCGGGGACTAGCGGATACAATGAGCAGTTCTTC
once	TRBV19	NA	TRBJ2-2	CASSITDPSNTGELFF	TGTGCCAGTAGTATAACAGACCCTTCGAACACCGGGGAGCTGTTTTTT
NA	TRBV24-1	NA	TRBJ2-7	CATSDGTVDEQYF	TGTGCCACCAGTGATGGAACAGTGGACGAGCAGTACTTC
NA	TRBV7-9	NA	TRBJ1-4	CASSFKGANEKLFF	TGTGCCAGCAGCTTCAAAGGGGCTAATGAAAAACTGTTTTTT
NA	TRBV28	TRBD1	TRBJ1-5	CATNVGTGGNQPQHF	TGTGCCACCAACGTTGGGACAGGGGGGAATCAGCCCCAGCATTTT
NA	TRBV10-1	NA	TRBJ1-5	CASPGGAGNQPQHF	TGCGCCAGCCCCGGGGGGGCGGGCAATCAGCCCCAGCATTTT
NA	TRBV7-2	TRBD2	TRBJ2-2	CASSWALAGGDTGELFF	TGTGCCAGCAGCTGGGCCCTAGCGGGAGGGGACACCGGGGAGCTGTTTTTT
NA	TRBV4-3	NA	TRBJ1-1	CASSQKDSENTEAFF	TGCGCCAGCAGCCAAAAAGACAGCGAGAACACTGAAGCTTTCTTT
once	TRBV6-1	NA	TRBJ2-4	CASSDVVSSVAKNIQYF	TGTGCCAGCAGTGATGTGGTCTCGTCGGTAGCCAAAAACATTCAGTACTTC
NA	TRBV5-1	TRBD2	TRBJ2-2	CASSLVAGVNTGELFF	TGCGCCAGCAGCTTGGTGGCGGGAGTAAACACCGGGGAGCTGTTTTTT
NA	TRBV4-3	TRBD2	TRBJ2-7	CASSQNPSGGDWGEQYF	TGCGCCAGCAGCCAGAACCCTAGCGGGGGAGACTGGGGCGAGCAGTACTTC
NA	TRBV15	TRBD1	TRBJ2-7	CATSTRTGSYEQYF	TGTGCCACCAGCACGAGGACAGGGTCCTACGAGCAGTACTTC
NA	TRBV14	TRBD1	TRBJ2-1	CASSLRTGYNEQFF	TGTGCCAGCAGCCTACGGACAGGCTACAATGAGCAGTTCTTC